A selection of T cell receptor beta chains follows, all from one sample in a study of T cell responses to AZD1222 COVID-19 vaccine. The protocol was immunoSEQ multiplex PCR, while the TCRdb copy is restricted to in-frame clones and leaves out a portion. The repertoire includes about 110,000 clones, about nine tenths of them detected once, and 5% to 6% sits in the top ten. Sequences were derived from peripheral blood, sampled on day 0 of AZD1222 vaccination. The receptor source for this set is an adult in good health. Each CDR3 is given with its conserved first and last residue. A D gene is named only where the DNA matches it firmly. Some rows mark clone size as missing; the rest say once, few, many or name a class of expanded clone.

j_call: TRBJ2-5; clone_size: .; d_call: TRBD2; v_call: TRBV4-2; cdr3_aa: CASSQDSGEGETQYF; cdr3_nt: TGTGCCAGCAGCCAAGATTCGGGGGAGGGAGAGACCCAGTACTTC
j_call: TRBJ2-5; clone_size: medium-sized; d_call: TRBD1; v_call: TRBV7-8; cdr3_aa: CASSIPDREETQYF; cdr3_nt: TGTGCCAGCAGCATCCCGGACAGGGAAGAGACCCAGTACTTC
j_call: TRBJ2-5; clone_size: .; d_call: .; v_call: TRBV5-4; cdr3_aa: CASSLAPGQETQYF; cdr3_nt: TGTGCCAGCAGCTTGGCCCCAGGCCAAGAGACCCAGTACTTC
j_call: TRBJ2-5; clone_size: .; d_call: TRBD1; v_call: TRBV6-5; cdr3_aa: CASSYRIQGLQETQYF; cdr3_nt: TGTGCCAGCAGTTACAGAATACAGGGGCTCCAAGAGACCCAGTACTTC
j_call: TRBJ2-1; clone_size: once; d_call: TRBD2; v_call: TRBV5-1; cdr3_aa: CASSFNSGRAHEQFF; cdr3_nt: TGCGCCAGCAGCTTTAACAGCGGGAGGGCCCATGAGCAGTTCTTC
j_call: TRBJ1-2; clone_size: .; d_call: .; v_call: TRBV20-1; cdr3_aa: CSASGDGINLRGYTF; cdr3_nt: TGCAGTGCTAGTGGGGACGGAATCAATCTACGTGGCTACACCTTC
j_call: TRBJ1-1; clone_size: .; d_call: .; v_call: TRBV6-5; cdr3_aa: CASSYAGGRTEAFF; cdr3_nt: TGTGCCAGCAGTTACGCCGGGGGTAGGACTGAAGCTTTCTTT
j_call: TRBJ2-1; clone_size: once; d_call: .; v_call: TRBV5-1; cdr3_aa: CASSPRVAVNEQFF; cdr3_nt: TGCGCCAGCAGCCCCAGAGTAGCGGTCAATGAGCAGTTCTTC
j_call: TRBJ2-1; clone_size: .; d_call: .; v_call: TRBV5-4; cdr3_aa: CASSLGRVPANEQFF; cdr3_nt: TGTGCCAGCAGCTTGGGCAGGGTCCCCGCCAATGAGCAGTTCTTC
j_call: TRBJ2-7; clone_size: .; d_call: .; v_call: TRBV6-6; cdr3_aa: CASYTGVYEQYF; cdr3_nt: TGTGCCAGCTACACGGGAGTGTACGAGCAGTACTTC
j_call: TRBJ1-2; clone_size: .; d_call: .; v_call: TRBV28; cdr3_aa: CASSLTGYGYTF; cdr3_nt: TGTGCCAGCAGTTTAACGGGCTATGGCTACACCTTC
j_call: TRBJ1-1; clone_size: .; d_call: TRBD1; v_call: TRBV18; cdr3_aa: CASSAGQGRSNTEAFF; cdr3_nt: TGTGCCAGCTCAGCGGGACAGGGACGTTCCAACACTGAAGCTTTCTTT
j_call: TRBJ2-3; clone_size: few; d_call: .; v_call: TRBV7-9; cdr3_aa: CASSLARAWGSGDTQYF; cdr3_nt: TGTGCCAGCAGCTTAGCGCGAGCGTGGGGGAGTGGAGATACGCAGTATTTT
j_call: TRBJ1-2; clone_size: .; d_call: .; v_call: TRBV7-9; cdr3_aa: CASSLVGDGYTF; cdr3_nt: TGTGCCAGCAGCTTAGTAGGGGATGGCTACACCTTC
j_call: TRBJ2-1; clone_size: .; d_call: .; v_call: TRBV12-3/TRBV12-4; cdr3_aa: CASSPITSGEQFF; cdr3_nt: TGTGCCAGCAGTCCAATAACTAGTGGCGAGCAGTTCTTC
j_call: TRBJ1-2; clone_size: .; d_call: .; v_call: TRBV28; cdr3_aa: CASSGDIYGYTF; cdr3_nt: TGTGCCAGCAGTGGGGACATCTATGGCTACACCTTC
j_call: TRBJ2-6; clone_size: .; d_call: .; v_call: TRBV28; cdr3_aa: CASTGHSGANVLTF; cdr3_nt: TGTGCCAGCACGGGGCACTCTGGGGCCAACGTCCTGACTTTC
j_call: TRBJ2-7; clone_size: .; d_call: TRBD2; v_call: TRBV7-2; cdr3_aa: CASSMGLAGTLYEQYF; cdr3_nt: TGTGCCAGCAGCATGGGACTAGCGGGGACCCTCTACGAGCAGTACTTC
j_call: TRBJ2-2; clone_size: .; d_call: TRBD1; v_call: TRBV5-6; cdr3_aa: CASSLAWTGGLDTGELFF; cdr3_nt: TGTGCCAGCAGCTTGGCATGGACAGGGGGATTGGACACCGGGGAGCTGTTTTTT
j_call: TRBJ2-3; clone_size: .; d_call: .; v_call: TRBV7-9; cdr3_aa: CASGTGDTQYF; cdr3_nt: TGTGCCAGCGGCACCGGGGATACGCAGTATTTT
j_call: TRBJ2-3; clone_size: .; d_call: TRBD2; v_call: TRBV10-3; cdr3_aa: CAISPGLAGELGDTQYF; cdr3_nt: TGTGCCATCAGCCCGGGACTAGCGGGAGAGTTGGGAGATACGCAGTATTTT
j_call: TRBJ1-2; clone_size: .; d_call: TRBD1; v_call: TRBV11-1; cdr3_aa: CASSPPDRVGGYTF; cdr3_nt: TGTGCCAGCAGCCCCCCAGACAGGGTGGGCGGCTACACCTTC
j_call: TRBJ2-7; clone_size: .; d_call: .; v_call: TRBV25-1; cdr3_aa: CASALYEQYF; cdr3_nt: TGTGCCAGCGCCCTCTACGAGCAGTACTTC
j_call: TRBJ2-4; clone_size: once; d_call: .; v_call: TRBV4-1; cdr3_aa: CASSQNRESRTKNIQYF; cdr3_nt: TGCGCCAGCAGCCAAAACAGGGAGAGTCGAACCAAAAACATTCAGTACTTC
j_call: TRBJ1-2; clone_size: .; d_call: .; v_call: TRBV11-3; cdr3_aa: CASSPLEGIYGYTF; cdr3_nt: TGTGCCAGCAGCCCCCTGGAAGGGATCTATGGCTACACCTTC
j_call: TRBJ2-3; clone_size: .; d_call: TRBD2; v_call: TRBV5-1; cdr3_aa: CASSSGLALTDTQYF; cdr3_nt: TGCGCCAGCAGCTCGGGACTAGCCCTCACAGATACGCAGTATTTT
j_call: TRBJ2-3; clone_size: .; d_call: .; v_call: TRBV24-1; cdr3_aa: CATSDSRPAPDTQYF; cdr3_nt: TGTGCCACCAGTGATTCCCGGCCCGCCCCCGATACGCAGTATTTT
j_call: TRBJ1-1; clone_size: .; d_call: .; v_call: TRBV6-2/TRBV6-3; cdr3_aa: CASSYTENTEAFF; cdr3_nt: TGTGCCAGCAGTTATACAGAGAACACTGAAGCTTTCTTT
j_call: TRBJ1-6; clone_size: .; d_call: TRBD1; v_call: TRBV9; cdr3_aa: CASSVDGQGVNSPLHF; cdr3_nt: TGTGCCAGCAGCGTAGATGGACAGGGGGTTAATTCACCCCTCCACTTT
j_call: TRBJ2-3; clone_size: once; d_call: TRBD1; v_call: TRBV18; cdr3_aa: CASSPPGQYTQYF; cdr3_nt: TGTGCCAGCTCACCACCGGGACAGTATACGCAGTATTTT
j_call: TRBJ2-7; clone_size: .; d_call: .; v_call: TRBV27; cdr3_aa: CASSPRWGHEQYF; cdr3_nt: TGTGCCAGCAGTCCCCGTTGGGGCCACGAGCAGTACTTC
j_call: TRBJ1-5; clone_size: .; d_call: .; v_call: TRBV2; cdr3_aa: CASSIEPWGNQPQHF; cdr3_nt: TGTGCCAGCAGTATTGAGCCGTGGGGCAATCAGCCCCAGCATTTT
j_call: TRBJ1-1; clone_size: .; d_call: TRBD1; v_call: TRBV30; cdr3_aa: CAWSGDRGYTEAFF; cdr3_nt: TGTGCCTGGAGTGGGGACAGGGGGTACACTGAAGCTTTCTTT
j_call: TRBJ2-7; clone_size: .; d_call: .; v_call: TRBV28; cdr3_aa: CASSSAGSYEQYF; cdr3_nt: TGTGCCAGCAGTTCCGCCGGTTCCTACGAGCAGTACTTC
j_call: TRBJ2-7; clone_size: .; d_call: TRBD2; v_call: TRBV15; cdr3_aa: CATSRDLDSGRYF; cdr3_nt: TGTGCCACCAGCAGAGATCTCGATAGCGGGAGGTACTTC
j_call: TRBJ2-1; clone_size: .; d_call: TRBD2; v_call: TRBV5-1; cdr3_aa: CASSTGSGSSYNEQFF; cdr3_nt: TGCGCCAGCAGCACAGGTAGCGGGAGCTCCTACAATGAGCAGTTCTTC
j_call: TRBJ1-3; clone_size: .; d_call: .; v_call: TRBV11-2; cdr3_aa: CASSLDPGPGNTIYF; cdr3_nt: TGTGCCAGCAGCTTAGACCCCGGACCCGGAAACACCATATATTTT
j_call: TRBJ2-7; clone_size: .; d_call: TRBD2; v_call: TRBV6-5; cdr3_aa: CASSLGLASNEQYF; cdr3_nt: TGTGCCAGCAGTCTCGGACTAGCTTCTAACGAGCAGTACTTC
j_call: TRBJ1-1; clone_size: .; d_call: .; v_call: TRBV2; cdr3_aa: CASSDWGNTEAFF; cdr3_nt: TGTGCCAGCAGTGATTGGGGAAACACTGAAGCTTTCTTT
j_call: TRBJ2-7; clone_size: .; d_call: TRBD1; v_call: TRBV5-1; cdr3_aa: CASSLSGTGIYEQYF; cdr3_nt: TGCGCCAGCAGCCTATCCGGGACAGGGATTTACGAGCAGTACTTC
j_call: TRBJ2-3; clone_size: .; d_call: .; v_call: TRBV10-2; cdr3_aa: CASSKLGLSTDTQYF; cdr3_nt: TGCGCCAGCAGTAAACTGGGACTCAGCACAGATACGCAGTATTTT
j_call: TRBJ2-5; clone_size: .; d_call: .; v_call: TRBV10-3; cdr3_aa: CAIKEGGSGETQYF; cdr3_nt: TGTGCCATCAAGGAGGGGGGAAGTGGGGAGACCCAGTACTTC
j_call: TRBJ2-5; clone_size: .; d_call: .; v_call: TRBV6-6; cdr3_aa: CASSFPWTQQETQYF; cdr3_nt: TGTGCCAGCAGTTTCCCTTGGACCCAGCAAGAGACCCAGTACTTC
j_call: TRBJ2-7; clone_size: .; d_call: TRBD2; v_call: TRBV10-2; cdr3_aa: CASHGGTSGIYEQYF; cdr3_nt: TGCGCCAGCCATGGTGGGACTAGCGGCATCTACGAGCAGTACTTC
j_call: TRBJ1-2; clone_size: .; d_call: .; v_call: TRBV2; cdr3_aa: CASSEAWDGYTF; cdr3_nt: TGTGCCAGCAGTGAAGCGTGGGATGGCTACACCTTC
j_call: TRBJ1-1; clone_size: .; d_call: .; v_call: TRBV9; cdr3_aa: CASSVGTPNEAFF; cdr3_nt: TGTGCCAGCAGCGTAGGGACTCCGAATGAAGCTTTCTTT
j_call: TRBJ1-1; clone_size: .; d_call: TRBD1; v_call: TRBV9; cdr3_aa: CASSPGGLVTEAFF; cdr3_nt: TGTGCCAGCAGCCCAGGGGGGTTGGTCACTGAAGCTTTCTTT
j_call: TRBJ2-2; clone_size: .; d_call: .; v_call: TRBV18; cdr3_aa: CASSVRDVQGGELFF; cdr3_nt: TGTGCCAGCTCAGTCCGGGACGTTCAGGGCGGGGAGCTGTTTTTT
j_call: TRBJ2-3; clone_size: .; d_call: .; v_call: TRBV6-6; cdr3_aa: CASSSRQVLQYF; cdr3_nt: TGTGCCAGCAGTTCCCGACAGGTCCTGCAGTATTTT
j_call: TRBJ2-1; clone_size: .; d_call: .; v_call: TRBV3-1/TRBV3-2; cdr3_aa: CASSQDDRHEQFF; cdr3_nt: TGTGCCAGCAGCCAGGACGACAGACACGAGCAGTTCTTC
j_call: TRBJ1-2; clone_size: once; d_call: TRBD1; v_call: TRBV27; cdr3_aa: CASSRDRGSYGYTF; cdr3_nt: TGTGCCAGCAGTCGGGACAGGGGCTCCTATGGCTACACCTTC
j_call: TRBJ1-2; clone_size: .; d_call: TRBD1; v_call: TRBV6-1; cdr3_aa: CASSDQGANGYTF; cdr3_nt: TGTGCCAGCAGTGATCAGGGGGCCAATGGCTACACCTTC
j_call: TRBJ2-3; clone_size: .; d_call: .; v_call: TRBV20-1; cdr3_aa: CSAARDTQYF; cdr3_nt: TGCAGTGCTGCGCGAGATACGCAGTATTTT
j_call: TRBJ1-1; clone_size: few; d_call: TRBD1; v_call: TRBV29-1; cdr3_aa: CSAKTGGGTEAFF; cdr3_nt: TGCAGCGCAAAGACAGGGGGAGGCACTGAAGCTTTCTTT
j_call: TRBJ1-6; clone_size: .; d_call: TRBD1; v_call: TRBV19; cdr3_aa: CASSTLTGQGNSPLHF; cdr3_nt: TGTGCCAGTAGTACCCTTACGGGACAGGGTAATTCACCCCTCCACTTT
j_call: TRBJ2-7; clone_size: .; d_call: TRBD1; v_call: TRBV6-2/TRBV6-3; cdr3_aa: CASSYSGQSYSYEQYF; cdr3_nt: TGTGCCAGCAGTTACTCGGGACAGAGTTACTCCTACGAGCAGTACTTC
j_call: TRBJ2-5; clone_size: .; d_call: .; v_call: TRBV11-2; cdr3_aa: CASSLVGHRETQYF; cdr3_nt: TGTGCCAGCAGCTTGGTGGGACACCGGGAGACCCAGTACTTC
j_call: TRBJ1-1; clone_size: few; d_call: .; v_call: TRBV6-5; cdr3_aa: CASIIRGTEAFF; cdr3_nt: TGTGCCAGCATTATCAGAGGCACTGAAGCTTTCTTT
j_call: TRBJ1-2; clone_size: .; d_call: TRBD1; v_call: TRBV6-5; cdr3_aa: CASSPRDRIYGYTF; cdr3_nt: TGTGCCAGCAGTCCCCGGGACAGGATCTATGGCTACACCTTC